A selection of T cell receptor beta chains follows, all from one sample in a study of cytomegalovirus exposure and HLA in healthy donors. Data came from immunoSEQ multiplex PCR; TCRdb stores just in-frame clones and leaves some out. The table lists a few hundred thousand clones, 75% to 90% of them singletons, with more than 0.3% in the top ten. Sequencing input: PBMCs. The receptors stem from a girl aged 2-9 years in good health and CMV-seronegative. CDR3s include the opening cysteine and the closing phenylalanine or tryptophan. The order of the fields is J gene, D gene, V gene, clone size, CDR3 protein, CDR3 DNA. A D gene is named only where the DNA matches it firmly. Expanded clones get a size class; other rows say once, few or many, or leave the size out.

TRBJ2-1,NA,TRBV7-3,few,CASSLNPVQYNEQFF,TGTGCCAGCAGCTTAAATCCAGTCCAGTACAATGAGCAGTTCTTC
TRBJ2-2,TRBD2,TRBV27,NA,CASSKNSGRAAGGELFF,TGTGCCAGCAGTAAAAATAGCGGGAGGGCCGCCGGCGGGGAGCTGTTTTTT
TRBJ1-4,TRBD1,TRBV5-4,few,CASSLAPGQTTNEKLFF,TGTGCCAGCAGCTTGGCCCCGGGACAGACAACTAATGAAAAACTGTTTTTT
TRBJ1-5,TRBD1,TRBV19,NA,CASADRVGQPQHF,TGTGCCAGCGCCGACAGGGTTGGACAGCCCCAGCATTTT
TRBJ1-1,TRBD1,TRBV5-1,NA,CASLPTGGAGTEAFF,TGCGCCAGCCTTCCGACAGGGGGCGCGGGCACTGAAGCTTTCTTT
TRBJ2-1,NA,TRBV28,once,CASSLAGSSYNEQFF,TGTGCCAGCAGTTTAGCGGGGTCCTCCTACAATGAGCAGTTCTTC
TRBJ1-2,NA,TRBV11-2,NA,CASSLDFVTF,TGTGCCAGCAGCTTAGATTTTGTAACCTTC
TRBJ2-7,TRBD2,TRBV7-9,NA,CASSLGPGGSFEQYF,TGTGCCAGCAGCTTAGGGCCTGGCGGGAGCTTCGAGCAGTACTTC
TRBJ2-7,TRBD2,TRBV27,NA,CASSLSPGLAAYEQYF,TGTGCCAGCAGTTTATCGCCGGGACTAGCGGCCTACGAGCAGTACTTC
TRBJ2-7,NA,TRBV5-6,NA,CASSLALGAGESYEQYF,TGTGCCAGCAGCTTGGCCCTCGGGGCAGGGGAGTCCTACGAGCAGTACTTC
TRBJ2-7,TRBD2,TRBV7-6,NA,CASSPIPGGEQYF,TGTGCCAGCAGCCCGATACCCGGGGGGGAGCAGTACTTC
TRBJ1-4,TRBD1,TRBV9,NA,CASSGGPGQGEEKLFF,TGTGCCAGCAGCGGGGGACCGGGACAGGGCGAAGAAAAACTGTTTTTT
TRBJ1-6,NA,TRBV11-2,NA,CASRIWRNSPLHF,TGTGCCAGCAGGATCTGGAGGAATTCACCCCTCCACTTT
TRBJ2-1,NA,TRBV9,NA,CASSVHRGGNEQFF,TGTGCCAGCAGCGTACATAGGGGGGGAAATGAGCAGTTCTTC
TRBJ2-5,NA,TRBV2,NA,CASRVRFQETQYF,TGTGCCAGCAGAGTTAGATTCCAAGAGACCCAGTACTTC
TRBJ1-2,TRBD1,TRBV5-5,NA,CASSPRDRDYYGYTF,TGTGCCAGCAGCCCCCGGGACAGGGACTACTATGGCTACACCTTC
TRBJ2-7,NA,TRBV28,NA,CASKKGGTLNYEQYF,TGTGCCAGCAAAAAAGGGGGTACACTCAACTACGAGCAGTACTTC
TRBJ1-2,NA,TRBV10-3,few,CAITTTTGPNYGYTF,TGTGCCATCACAACAACCACAGGGCCTAACTATGGCTACACCTTC
TRBJ2-1,TRBD1,TRBV10-3,NA,CAIRTGTGGYNEQFF,TGTGCCATCAGAACCGGGACAGGGGGCTACAATGAGCAGTTCTTC
TRBJ1-5,TRBD1,TRBV19,NA,CASNPTGRASLQPQHF,TGTGCCAGTAACCCGACAGGGAGAGCGTCATTACAGCCCCAGCATTTT
TRBJ2-7,NA,TRBV19,NA,CASSIYGGLNEQYF,TGTGCCAGTAGTATCTACGGGGGGCTGAACGAGCAGTACTTC
TRBJ2-7,NA,TRBV15,NA,CATSRDLGSSYEQYF,TGTGCCACCAGCAGAGATCTTGGGAGCTCCTACGAGCAGTACTTC
TRBJ1-2,NA,TRBV6-1,once,CASSEANIWTRFYGYTF,TGTGCCAGCAGTGAAGCGAATATCTGGACAAGGTTCTATGGCTACACCTTC
TRBJ2-7,TRBD2,TRBV5-1,NA,CASSLWTSGSYEQYF,TGCGCCAGCAGCTTGTGGACTAGCGGGAGCTACGAGCAGTACTTC
TRBJ1-1,NA,TRBV28,NA,CASKGLDLAEAFF,TGTGCCAGCAAGGGGTTAGACCTAGCTGAAGCTTTCTTT
TRBJ1-2,NA,TRBV11-2,NA,CASSLNYNGEGYTF,TGTGCCAGCAGCTTAAACTACAACGGCGAGGGCTACACCTTC
TRBJ2-1,NA,TRBV6-1,NA,CASSVGRGILYNEQFF,TGTGCCAGCAGTGTTGGGCGGGGAATTCTCTACAATGAGCAGTTCTTC
TRBJ1-2,NA,TRBV20-1,NA,CSASSGDGYTF,TGCAGTGCTAGTTCAGGGGATGGCTACACCTTC
TRBJ1-5,NA,TRBV28,NA,CASSFQDTIWEAQHF,TGTGCCAGCAGTTTCCAGGACACGATATGGGAAGCCCAGCATTTT
TRBJ2-1,NA,TRBV29-1,NA,CSVVGIKAKGSSYNEQFF,TGCAGCGTTGTTGGGATAAAGGCCAAAGGGAGCTCCTACAATGAGCAGTTCTTC
TRBJ2-7,NA,TRBV7-8,few,CASSQNEGNYEQYF,TGTGCCAGCAGCCAGAATGAGGGCAACTACGAGCAGTACTTC
TRBJ2-7,NA,TRBV28,NA,CASSWGRGSYEQYF,TGTGCCAGCAGTTGGGGGCGAGGGAGCTACGAGCAGTACTTC
TRBJ2-2,NA,TRBV4-1,NA,CASSQGGVGGELFF,TGCGCCAGCAGCCAAGGGGGGGTGGGGGGGGAGCTGTTTTTT
TRBJ1-2,NA,TRBV9,NA,CASSVAEVNGYTF,TGTGCCAGCAGCGTTGCAGAGGTTAATGGCTACACCTTC
TRBJ1-2,NA,TRBV28,once,CASSPPPSFNYGYTF,TGTGCCAGCAGTCCCCCCCCCTCCTTCAACTATGGCTACACCTTC
TRBJ1-1,NA,TRBV5-1,NA,CASRWTVNTEAFF,TGCGCCAGCCGCTGGACAGTGAACACTGAAGCTTTCTTT
TRBJ1-6,NA,TRBV11-1,few,CASSLVPLFVSPLHF,TGTGCCAGCAGCTTAGTCCCCCTTTTCGTGTCACCCCTCCACTTT
TRBJ2-7,NA,TRBV18,NA,CASSPVQTYEQYF,TGTGCCAGCTCACCAGTGCAGACCTACGAGCAGTACTTC
TRBJ1-1,NA,TRBV6-6,few,CASSYSGWETEAFF,TGTGCCAGCAGTTACTCAGGGTGGGAGACTGAAGCTTTCTTT
TRBJ2-1,TRBD2,TRBV28,NA,CASSLRQGLAGGGTTKSSYNEQFF,TGTGCCAGCAGTCTCCGACAGGGACTAGCGGGGGGGGGAACTACTAAAAGCTCCTACAATGAGCAGTTCTTC
TRBJ2-3,NA,TRBV7-9,NA,CASRSSTDTQYF,TGTGCCAGCAGGTCTAGCACAGATACGCAGTATTTT
TRBJ1-5,TRBD1,TRBV28,NA,CASSHQGVGQPQHF,TGTGCCAGCAGTCACCAGGGGGTAGGTCAGCCCCAGCATTTT
TRBJ2-7,NA,TRBV6-1,few,CASSLNRGQSYEQYF,TGTGCCAGCAGCCTGAATCGTGGACAGAGCTACGAGCAGTACTTC
TRBJ2-3,NA,TRBV2,NA,CASRQGDTQYF,TGTGCCAGCAGACAGGGCGATACGCAGTATTTT
TRBJ1-1,NA,TRBV25-1,NA,CASSESRQATEAFF,TGTGCCAGCAGTGAATCCCGGCAGGCCACTGAAGCTTTCTTT
TRBJ2-3,NA,TRBV7-3,NA,CASSAQGSGTDTQYF,TGTGCCAGCAGCGCCCAAGGTTCAGGGACAGATACGCAGTATTTT
TRBJ1-6,NA,TRBV2,few,CASSQDRGNSPLHF,TGTGCCAGCAGTCAGGACAGAGGGAATTCACCCCTCCACTTT
TRBJ1-1,NA,TRBV4-1,NA,CASSHVNRMTEAFF,TGCGCCAGCAGCCACGTCAACAGGATGACTGAAGCTTTCTTT
TRBJ2-1,TRBD1,TRBV5-4,NA,CASSSTGQGSNEQFF,TGTGCCAGCAGCTCGACGGGACAGGGCAGTAATGAGCAGTTCTTC
TRBJ2-1,NA,TRBV11-3,NA,CASSPFPGYNEQFF,TGTGCCAGCAGCCCATTCCCGGGTTACAATGAGCAGTTCTTC
TRBJ2-7,TRBD1,TRBV25-1,NA,CASSDRGPVNEQYF,TGTGCCAGCAGCGACAGGGGGCCGGTCAACGAGCAGTACTTC
TRBJ1-2,TRBD1,TRBV6-1,NA,CASSGTGGYTF,TGTGCCAGCAGTGGGACAGGTGGCTACACCTTC
TRBJ1-5,NA,TRBV4-1,NA,CASSQNDKGNQPQHF,TGCGCCAGCAGCCAAAATGACAAGGGCAATCAGCCCCAGCATTTT
TRBJ2-1,TRBD1,TRBV7-3,NA,CASSSGTGPYNEQFF,TGTGCCAGCAGCTCCGGGACAGGGCCCTACAATGAGCAGTTCTTC
TRBJ1-1,TRBD1,TRBV7-6,NA,CASSPDRGRAEAFF,TGTGCCAGCAGTCCAGACAGGGGGAGGGCTGAAGCTTTCTTT